This T cell receptor beta chain was observed in a study of patients and donors after allogeneic stem cell transplantation. V was shortened by 8 bases and J by 7 bases, with 8 bases between the two germline ends. CDR1 and CDR2 (germline): SQVTM, ANQGSEA. The CDR3 has 9 amino acids. TCRdb independently ran MiXCR on the RT-PCR reads; one entry per CDR3 protein. The sample has approximately 99,000 distinct CDR3 sequences, around 35% seen once; the top ten hold around 25%. V gene TRBV29-1 combines with J gene TRBJ2-5; tentatively, D is TRBD2 (5 bases). Input material: blood, either unsorted or a sorted T cell fraction (not recorded which). The receptor comes from a human donor who was either an allogeneic HSCT recipient or a stem cell or donor lymphocyte infusion donor (not recorded which). It is not recorded whose cells these are; they may come from a transplant donor. The CDR3 DNA reads as TGCAGCCCTGGAGGGACCCAGTACTTC. Translated: CSPGGTQYF.